This entry describes one T cell receptor (beta chain). Its antigen remains unknown. These data belong to a study of beta chain features in type 1 diabetes. Study-level information: On cell yields, gender and age, patients and healthy donors were similar. In all, more than 90,000,000 sorted cells from all samples were analyzed.

Expressed TCRB transcripts were sequenced because the isolated RNA had all been reverse transcribed beforehand. Sequenced by immunoSEQ multiplex PCR; TCRdb stores in-frame clones only, minus some. The sample contains around 340,000 clones, 9.3% of which appear only once. All sorted populations exceeded 95% purity. General study results and limits: Patients with type 1 diabetes carried fewer insertions and had more deletions at their VDJ junctions. Within each of all four CD4+ subsets, Type 1 diabetes patients had TCRB CDR3s that were moderately but significantly shorter.

CDR1 is MGHDK and CDR2 is SYGVNS in the germline V gene. CDR3 length: 15 amino acids. The ends were cut back, 6 bases at V and 5 bases at J, with 19 bases in the middle. Material: central memory CD4+ T cells from blood. The source of this sequence is a man younger than 45 with type 1 diabetes. The chain is built from TRBV25-1 and TRBJ2-5; D gene uncertain. CDR3 coding DNA: TGTGCCAGCAGCGACCGGTCTAGGGCTACGGAGACCCAGTACTTC. Its protein product is CASSDRSRATETQYF.